The 28 T cell receptor beta chains below come from one sample, sequenced in a study of OX40 agonist ivuxolimab in advanced cancers. Clones were read by immunoSEQ multiplex PCR, and TCRdb kept only the in-frame ones, dropping some. The sample includes some 76,000 clones, roughly 86% seen only once; the top ten take roughly 0.77%. This material consisted of CD4+ or CD8+ T cells sorted from blood, taken in a trial of the OX40 agonist ivuxolimab. Receptor source: an adult with an advanced solid tumor such as melanoma, head and neck, liver or kidney cancer.

This clone was seen more than once but under ten times. For the CDR3, the DNA is TGTGCCAGCAGTTTGAATGCAGGGGGGACAGATACGCAGTATTTT. Residues: CASSLNAGGTDTQYF. The chain has TRBV28 and TRBJ2-3, with D possibly TRBD1 on 7 matching bases. Trimming cost V 3 bases and J 3 bases, with 13 bases left between them. The CDR3 is 15 amino acids. The germline gives CDR1 MDHEN, CDR2 SYDVKM. The full variable domain, its missing parts supplied by reference TRBV28 and TRBJ2-3, is DVKVTQSSRYLVKRTGEKVFLECVQDMDHENMFWYRQDPGLGLRLIYFSYDVKMKEKGDIPEGYSVSREKKERFSLILESASTNQTSMYLCASSLNAGGTDTQYFGPGTRLTVL.

This sequence joins TRBV21-1 and TRBJ2-1; TRBD1, the table's D call, was not compared with the DNA. TRBV21-1 is annotated as a pseudogene. CDR3 length: 13 residues. The CDR3 is CASSHSRGTEQFF. The CDR3 DNA follows: TGTGCCAGCAGCCACTCAAGGGGGACAGAGCAGTTCTTC.

This clone was found a few times. The genes are TRBV9 and TRBJ2-1; a weak D match, TRBD2 (6 bases). Per germline, CDR1 SGDLS and CDR2 YYNGEE. CDR3 length: 16 residues. Trimming took off 0 bases at V and 4 bases at J, with 14 bases between the two ends. For the CDR3, the DNA is TGTGCCAGCAGCGTAGGGGGAGGAGCGGTGTACAATGAGCAGTTCTTC. Translating gives CASSVGGGAVYNEQFF.

This clone has a single count. This rearrangement joins TRBV29-1 to TRBJ1-1; maybe TRBD1 (5 bases). Between the trimmed V and J ends, which lost 4 bases and 5 bases, there was a span of 14 bases. The CDR3 totals 13 residues. Germline-derived CDR1 and CDR2 are SQVTM and ANQGSEA. CDR3 loop: CSVGQTVQTEAFF. CDR3 bases: TGCAGCGTTGGACAGACTGTTCAAACTGAAGCTTTCTTT.

J is TRBJ2-7 and V is TRBV10-2; 8 nucleotides line up with TRBD1. V gave up 4 bases and J gave up 3 bases; unmatched junction bases: 5. CDR1 is WSHSY, CDR2 SAAADI, per germline. This CDR3 contains 14 residues. The CDR3 loop reads CASSATGGSYEQYF. For the CDR3, the DNA is TGCGCCAGCAGTGCCACAGGGGGGAGCTACGAGCAGTACTTC.

The chain recombines TRBV27 with TRBJ2-2; D tentatively fits TRBD1 or TRBD2 (5 bases each). The V and J ends lost 4 bases and 6 bases respectively, with 12 bases between them. This CDR3 region has 14 residues. The V gene's germline CDR1 is MNHEY and CDR2 SMNVEV (reference sequence). The CDR3 spells CASSYGARAGELFF. The CDR3 DNA follows: TGTGCCAGCAGTTACGGGGCAAGGGCCGGGGAGCTGTTTTTT.

This rearrangement joins TRBV7-9 to TRBJ1-2, with D uncertain. The CDR3 extends over 12 amino acids. The ends were cut back, 4 bases at V and 0 bases at J, with 3 bases in the middle. Per germline, CDR1 SEHNR and CDR2 FQNEAQ (reference sequence). The CDR3 DNA is TGTGCCAGCAGCTCCCCTAACTATGGCTACACCTTC. It specifies CASSSPNYGYTF.

A note on this clone: Other DNA sequences in the sample encode the same CDR3. The rearrangement links TRBV5-1 to TRBJ1-2, with 8 bases identical to TRBD1. The CDR3 runs to 14 residues. CDR1 and CDR2 from the germline V gene are SGHRS and YFSETQ. The ends lost 4 bases at V and 7 bases at J; junction bases unmatched: 9. The CDR3 sequence: CASSQGQGGGGYTF. The CDR3 DNA is TGCGCCAGCAGCCAAGGACAGGGCGGGGGTGGCTACACCTTC.

The chain couples TRBV19 to TRBJ1-2; D perhaps matches TRBD1 (5 bases). CDR1 and CDR2 (germline): LNHDA, SQIVND (reference sequence). Trimming cost V 5 bases and J 2 bases, with 12 bases left between them. There are 14 residues in the CDR3. The CDR3 region is CASSYRGTNYGYTF. The CDR3 DNA is TGTGCCAGTAGTTACCGGGGGACCAACTATGGCTACACCTTC.

V is TRBV28 and J is TRBJ1-1, with 7 bases lining up with TRBD1. The CDR3 length is 14 residues. Per germline, CDR1 MDHEN and CDR2 SYDVKM. The V and J ends lost 6 bases and 7 bases, in that order; junction bases with no gene match: 11. The CDR3 protein is CASRMDRPGGEAFF. As DNA, the CDR3 is TGTGCCAGCAGGATGGACAGGCCAGGGGGTGAAGCTTTCTTT.

The chain is built from TRBV28 and TRBJ2-3; D perhaps matches TRBD1 (9 bases). Germline V gene lookup returns CDR1 MDHEN and CDR2 SYDVKM. Between the trimmed V and J ends, which lost 6 bases and 5 bases, there was a span of 21 bases. The CDR3 consists of 16 residues. In DNA form, the CDR3 reads TGTGCCAGCAGCGGGGGGGGACAGGGAAAAAGAGATACGCAGTATTTT. As protein: CASSGGGQGKRDTQYF.

This chain links TRBV28 with TRBJ2-7, with 8 bases aligning to TRBD2. Germline V gives CDR1 MDHEN, CDR2 SYDVKM. This CDR3 region has 13 residues. The V and J ends lost 10 bases and 2 bases, in that order; junction bases with no gene match: 7. Here the CDR3 reads CAISSGQTYEQYF. The DNA for the CDR3 is TGTGCCATTTCTAGCGGGCAGACCTACGAGCAGTACTTC.

Remarks on this clone: One junction end does not reproduce the germline sequence, and a read error may be involved. The chain uses TRBV7-8 and TRBJ1-2, with 11 bases matching TRBD1. The CDR3 has 15 residues. Germline-derived CDR1 and CDR2 are SGHVS and FQNEAQ. This chain's CDR3 is CASSLVVGQGGIKAF. In DNA, the CDR3 is TGTGCCAGCAGCTTAGTTGTGGGACAGGGGGGAATAAAGGCCTTC.

The V and J genes are TRBV12-2 and TRBJ2-5. TRBV12-2 is assigned pseudogene status. The CDR3 loop spans 16 amino acids. The CDR3 DNA reads TGTGCAAGTCGCCCTTCCCAGAGGGGCTCAGGGGAGACCCAGTACTTC. Translation: CASRPSQRGSGETQYF.

The V gene is TRBV6-1, the J gene TRBJ1-2, with unresolved D. The CDR3 length is 10 residues. The V and J ends lost 5 bases and 2 bases respectively, with 0 bases between them. CDR1 and CDR2 from the germline V gene are MNHNS and SASEGT. The CDR3 coding sequence is TGTGCCAGCAGTAACTATGGCTACACCTTC. Its protein product is CASSNYGYTF.

J is TRBJ2-3 and V is TRBV18; no definite D call. Germline V CDR1 and CDR2: KGHSH, LQKENI. The CDR3 sequence is 13 residues long. Trimming cost V 4 bases and J 1 base, with 6 bases left between them. The CDR3 DNA reads as TGTGCCAGCTCACAGGTCGGCACAGATACGCAGTATTTT. It specifies CASSQVGTDTQYF.

This clone was recorded only once. V is TRBV4-2 and J is TRBJ1-5; TRBD1 is a possible D gene (5 bases). The V and J ends lost 0 bases and 0 bases respectively, with 12 bases between them. This CDR3 spans 17 amino acids. The germline gives CDR1 LGHNA, CDR2 YNFKEQ. CDR3 sequence: CASSQEVQAYSNQPQHF. In DNA, the CDR3 is TGTGCCAGCAGCCAAGAAGTACAGGCCTATAGCAATCAGCCCCAGCATTTT.

The sample holds one count of this clone. The chain is built from TRBV5-4 and TRBJ1-2; TRBD1 matches 9 bases. Germline CDR1 reads SGHNT; CDR2 reads YYREEE (reference sequence). V shed 3 bases, J shed 9 bases, and the junction held 9 bases outside the gene matches. The CDR3 consists of 14 residues. The DNA of the CDR3 is TGTGCCAGCAGCTCCGGGGACAGGGTTCATAGCTACACCTTC. Amino acids: CASSSGDRVHSYTF.

The chain is built from TRBV27 and TRBJ2-5; 8 bases align to TRBD1. Germline values: CDR1 MNHEY, CDR2 SMNVEV (reference sequence). The CDR3 is 15 residues long. The J segment lost 0 bases and the V segment lost 7 bases, leaving 7 bases of the junction unmatched. The CDR3 here is CASKGYRGYQETQYF. For the CDR3, the DNA is TGTGCCAGCAAAGGGTACAGGGGGTACCAAGAGACCCAGTACTTC.

The V gene is TRBV19, the J gene TRBJ1-6; D unresolved. The CDR3 is 13 amino acids. Looked up from germline, CDR1 is LNHDA and CDR2 is SQIVND (reference sequence). Trimming removed 7 bases at V and 5 bases at J, with 9 bases between. CDR3 in amino acids: CASKDGNNSPLHF. For the CDR3, the DNA is TGTGCCAGTAAGGACGGAAATAATTCACCCCTCCACTTT.

The chain is built from TRBV7-9 and TRBJ1-4; the match to TRBD1 covers 11 bases. Trimming at V came to 5 bases and at J to 6 bases, leaving 8 bases not matched to a gene. CDR1 is SEHNR, CDR2 FQNEAQ, per germline (reference sequence). This CDR3 has 16 amino acids. CDR3 sequence (DNA): TGTGCCAGCAGCGAGGACAGGGGGCGTCTGGATGAAAAACTGTTTTTT. Protein: CASSEDRGRLDEKLFF.

This clone was seen once. The J gene is TRBJ2-7, the V gene TRBV5-4; D is unclear. There are 15 residues in the CDR3. Germline V gene sequence: CDR1 SGHNT, CDR2 YYREEE (reference sequence). Trimming stripped 0 bases from V and 3 bases from J, with 13 bases between. The CDR3 nucleotides are TGTGCCAGCAGCTTGGGGGCGGCGGAATACTACGAGCAGTACTTC. Protein product: CASSLGAAEYYEQYF.

CDR3 region: CASSEGQGDQPQHF. DNA for the CDR3: TGCGCCAGCAGCGAGGGACAGGGGGATCAGCCCCAGCATTTT. The chain combines TRBV4-3 with TRBJ1-5; TRBD1 matches at 11 bases. The CDR3 consists of 14 residues. V dropped 5 bases and J dropped 5; count of bases not matched to a gene: 2. Germline V lookup: CDR1 LGHNA, CDR2 YSLEER.

The chain is built from TRBV19 and TRBJ2-2; D might be TRBD1 (6 bases). There are 15 residues in the CDR3. Trimming pared 4 bases from V and 3 bases from J, leaving 12 bases between. Germline CDR1 reads LNHDA; CDR2 reads SQIVND (reference sequence). The CDR3 DNA reads TGTGCCAGTAGTAAGGCAACAGGGTACACCGGGGAGCTGTTTTTT. Its translation: CASSKATGYTGELFF.

The chain couples TRBV28 to TRBJ2-3; D may match TRBD1 or TRBD2 (5 bases each). This CDR3 has 12 amino acids. From germline, CDR1 is MDHEN and CDR2 SYDVKM. With 7 bases removed from V and 4 bases from J, the gap between germline ends came to 9 bases. CDR3 protein: CASTGTADTQYF. As DNA, the CDR3 is TGTGCCAGCACGGGGACGGCAGATACGCAGTATTTT. Supplemented by reference TRBV28 and TRBJ2-3, the full variable domain reads DVKVTQSSRYLVKRTGEKVFLECVQDMDHENMFWYRQDPGLGLRLIYFSYDVKMKEKGDIPEGYSVSREKKERFSLILESASTNQTSMYLCASTGTADTQYFGPGTRLTVL.

The chain recombines TRBV28 with TRBJ2-7; 9 nucleotides agree with TRBD1. This CDR3 has 14 residues. J gave up 1 base and V 11 bases, and 9 bases lay outside the gene matches. CDR1 and CDR2 from the germline V gene are MDHEN and SYDVKM. CDR3 coding DNA: TGTGCCGCCCACGGGACAGGGTCTTCCTACGAGCAGTACTTC. It encodes CAAHGTGSSYEQYF.

The chain joins TRBV11-3 to TRBJ2-3; D may be TRBD2 (5 bases). This CDR3 has 14 amino acids. Looked up from germline, CDR1 is SGHNT and CDR2 is YENEEA. Trimming took 5 bases from V and 0 from J, leaving 9 bases between them. The CDR3 DNA sequence: TGTGCCAGCAGCCTAGCCAGAAGCACAGATACGCAGTATTTT. Translating it yields CASSLARSTDTQYF.

The genes are TRBV14 and TRBJ2-7; 7 bases agree with TRBD1. The length of the CDR3 is 19 residues. CDR1 is SGHDN and CDR2 is FVKESK in the germline V gene. With V trimmed by 0 bases and J by 5 bases, 19 bases remained unmatched. The CDR3 nucleotides are TGTGCCAGCAGCCAAGATAGAAGGGACAGACAGGGAAAGAGGCACGAGCAGTACTTC. This translates into CASSQDRRDRQGKRHEQYF.